This T cell receptor beta chain derives from a study of blood T cells in healthy people across ages. Isolating PBMCs gave at least 6.5 million of these cells per sample. The study, taken as a whole, reports: Age advanced and TCR beta diversity per million T cells fell, roughly linearly. A conclusive naive versus antigen-experienced comparison was prevented by the unsorted PBMCs.

A second PCR, run for roughly 7 to 12 cycles, used a sample-barcoded 5' primer plus a J-beta primer mix. TCRdb used MiXCR to reprocess the 5' RACE reads, holding one entry per CDR3 protein. The sample lists about 1.5 million distinct CDR3 sequences, approximately 43% occurring once. This CDR3 has 13 residues. Germline loops: CDR1 SEHNR, CDR2 FQNEAQ (reference sequence). V lost 5 bases and J lost 1, with 8 bases in between. This clonotype has a handful of counts. Its specificity is not known. The clonotype was recovered from a woman aged 18-29 years in good health. The chain has TRBV7-9 and TRBJ2-5; D unresolved. The sample was blood. The CDR3 spells CASSPTSQETQYF. The CDR3 nucleotides read TGTGCCAGCAGCCCAACCAGCCAAGAGACCCAGTACTTC.